The next 9 T cell receptor beta chains were all read from a single sample in a study of Graves' ophthalmopathy and Graves' hyperthyroidism. TCR beta CDR3 regions were amplified from RNA transcripts. HTBI primers were used in a first-round RT-PCR, which preceded a second-round multiplex PCR. One entry per CDR3 protein results from TCRdb running MiXCR on the multiplex PCR reads. The sample has approximately 380,000 distinct CDR3 sequences, 20% to 25% seen once. Input material: peripheral blood. All receptors derive from a woman aged 18-35 years with stable Graves' hyperthyroidism.

This chain joins TRBV27 and TRBJ1-5; 8 bases map to TRBD1. Germline V gene lookup returns CDR1 MNHEY and CDR2 SMNVEV (reference sequence). V lost 2 bases to trimming and J lost 4 bases; unmatched junction nucleotides: 10. The CDR3 totals 17 residues. CDR3 sequence reads: CASSLGQGVRGNQPQHF. The CDR3 DNA sequence: TGTGCCAGCAGTTTAGGACAGGGTGTTCGGGGGAATCAGCCCCAGCATTTT.

This clonotype was seen only a few times. This rearrangement joins TRBV6-5 to TRBJ2-2, with 8 bases that match TRBD2. Trimming took 2 bases from V and 0 from J; bases not matched to a gene: 2. This CDR3 has 16 residues. Germline V gene lookup returns CDR1 MNHEY and CDR2 SVGAGI. This chain's CDR3 is CASSYREGSNTGELFF. In nucleotides, the CDR3 is TGTGCCAGCAGTTACCGGGAGGGATCGAACACCGGGGAGCTGTTTTTT.

This clonotype has at least ten counts. CDR3 amino acids: CATSTGQGAQTQYF. The CDR3 DNA sequence: TGTGCCACCAGCACTGGACAGGGGGCGCAGACCCAGTACTTC. The chain employs TRBV15 and TRBJ2-5, with 11 bases identical to TRBD1. From germline, CDR1 is LNHNV and CDR2 YYDKDF (reference sequence). There are 14 residues in the CDR3. The V and J ends lost 4 bases and 6 bases, in that order; junction bases with no gene match: 4.

At least ten counts were recorded for this clonotype. The V gene is TRBV29-1, the J gene TRBJ2-6, with 9 bases fitting TRBD1. The trim removed 5 bases at V and 0 bases at J, leaving 11 bases unmatched. CDR1 and CDR2 (germline): SQVTM, ANQGSEA. CDR3 length: 18 residues. This CDR3 reads CSVRDRESTGSGANVLTF. The CDR3 nucleotides are TGCAGCGTTCGGGACAGGGAGTCGACCGGCTCTGGGGCCAACGTCCTGACTTTC.

This clonotype was seen repeatedly, ten times or more. This chain uses TRBV6-5 with TRBJ2-7, with D maybe TRBD2 (6 bases). V lost 7 bases and J lost 2, with 15 bases in between. The CDR3 has 14 residues. Germline values: CDR1 MNHEY, CDR2 SVGAGI. The CDR3 here is CASTFSGGAYEQYF. The CDR3 bases are TGTGCCAGCACCTTCTCAGGCGGGGCCTACGAGCAGTACTTC.

This clonotype was observed many times. The chain has TRBV6-5 and TRBJ1-1; D ambiguous. CDR1 and CDR2 (germline): MNHEY, SVGAGI. V lost 2 bases, J lost 5 bases, and 9 bases lay in between. The CDR3 loop spans 13 amino acids. The chain's CDR3 is CASSYPSSTEAFF. The CDR3 nucleotides are TGTGCCAGCAGTTACCCAAGTAGTACTGAAGCTTTCTTT.

This chain connects TRBV28 to TRBJ2-7; 7 nucleotides match TRBD2. This CDR3 region has 16 residues. V shed 2 bases, J shed 5 bases, and the junction held 12 bases outside the gene matches. The germline V gene has CDR1 MDHEN and CDR2 SYDVKM. CDR3 DNA sequence: TGTGCCAGCAGTTTAAATAGAGGGGCAGGGAGGGACGAGCAGTACTTC. Protein: CASSLNRGAGRDEQYF.

The sample holds many counts of this clonotype. The gene calls are TRBV12-3 or TRBV12-4 and TRBJ2-5, with D perhaps assigned TRBD1 or TRBD2 (6 bases each). This CDR3 region has 15 residues. Trimming shortened V by 6 bases and J by 5 bases, and 19 bases separated the two germline ends. CDR3 in amino acids: CASSRGEGGWETQYF. CDR3 DNA: TGTGCCAGCAGCCGAGGAGAGGGGGGCTGGGAGACCCAGTACTTC.

This clonotype appeared many times. It may be a read error: a sequence one base away is much more abundant. The genes are TRBV15 and TRBJ2-7, with D maybe TRBD1 (5 bases). The CDR3 has 13 residues. Trimming stripped 0 bases from V and 5 bases from J, with 8 bases between. The germline gives CDR1 LNHNV, CDR2 YYDKDF (reference sequence). The CDR3 DNA is TGTGCCACCAGCAGAGATCCAGGGAACGAGCAGTACTTC. It is translated as CATSRDPGNEQYF. Based on the CDR3 plus reference TRBV15 and TRBJ2-7, the full variable domain is DAMVIQNPRYQVTQFGKPVTLSCSQTLNHNVMYWYQQKSSQAPKLLFHYYDKDFNNEADTPDNFQSRRPNTSFCFLDIRSPGLGDTAMYLCATSRDPGNEQYFGPGTRLTVT.